This entry is about one T cell receptor beta chain. Its antigen is undetermined. This sample is drawn from a study of T-cell memory formation after mild COVID-19. For the study at large: Largely, the TCR clusters proved donor specific.

The study's findings and limits: Clones contracting across day 15 to 85 had a balanced CD4/CD8 profile; later expanding clones leaned CD4+. The finding that pre-infection memory included some responding clones suggested that cross-reactive memory joined. The study found contracting CD4+ clones mainly in CM and EM and contracting CD8+ clones in EMRA.

TCRdb analysed the 5' RACE reads with MiXCR anew, one entry per CDR3 protein. The data contain about 300,000 distinct CDR3 sequences, approximately 19% of them singletons. Input material: PBMCs or a T cell subset sorted from them (not recorded which). The source of this sequence is a man younger than 35 who had mild COVID-19 (a few samples of this study predate the infection). Cell type and time point are not known.

The CDR3 coding sequence is TGTGCCAGCAGTTACTCCTCTGGACGGGCCGGGGAGCTGTTTTTT. Its translation: CASSYSSGRAGELFF. This sequence joins TRBV6-5 and TRBJ2-2; no clear D. The CDR3 is made up of 15 amino acids. Trimming stripped 0 bases from V and 6 bases from J, with 11 bases between. CDR1 MNHEY and CDR2 SVGAGI come from the germline V gene.